This T cell receptor beta chain comes out of a study of blood T cell repertoires in COVID-19. As for the study in general: The origin of the acute and convalescent COVID-19 samples was the United States, Italy and Spain. PBMCs, B-cell-depleted T cells, or T cells provided the cDNA or gDNA that made up the material.

Authors' data handling: Amplification of reference gene primers provided the estimated nucleated cell counts. TCRdb's copy holds only in-frame clones and misses some; the assay was immunoSEQ multiplex PCR. The D gene and trimming were derived from the DNA, and the V and J assignments and clone size from that table. Of about 120,000 clones detected, roughly 89% appear once; the ten largest clones hold about a fifth. The CDR3 sequence is 13 residues long. Trimming pared 4 bases from V and 0 bases from J, leaving 6 bases between. Germline V gene sequence: CDR1 KGHSH, CDR2 LQKENI. The sequence was obtained from a human donor with acute or convalescent COVID-19. The donor label of this sample is uncertain. The J gene is TRBJ1-1, the V gene TRBV18; maybe TRBD1 (5 bases). The sequenced sample consisted of peripheral blood. The CDR3, as DNA: TGTGCCAGCTCACAGGGGATGAACACTGAAGCTTTCTTT. Encoded protein: CASSQGMNTEAFF.